A single sample is the source of the 5 T cell receptor beta chains below, sequenced in a study of CD8+CD57+ T cells in acquired aplastic anemia. Genomic DNA, the template, was used for profiling of the TCR beta VDJ and CDR3. From the reads, TCRdb called clonotypes with MiXCR, one entry per CDR3 protein. The sample carries 260,000 or so distinct CDR3 sequences, roughly 82% recorded once. Sequencing involved patients with CD8+CD57+ cell expansion previously shown by flow cytometry. The sequenced sample was sorted CD4+, CD8+, or CD8+CD57+ T cells (not recorded which) from PBMCs. The origin of the receptors is a human donor with aplastic anemia.

The rearrangement links TRBV12-3 or TRBV12-4 to TRBJ1-1; D is unclear. V was cut by 4 bases and J by 4 bases, with 13 bases left in between. The CDR3 length is 14 residues. In DNA form, the CDR3 reads TGTGCCAGCAGTTCGATACGGGGAGGCACTGAAGCTTTCTTT. This sequence encodes CASSSIRGGTEAFF.

This clonotype is labeled medium-sized (0.01 to 0.1%). The rearrangement joins TRBV20-1 to TRBJ2-1, with unresolved D. The length of the CDR3 is 17 residues. The V gene's germline CDR1 is DFQATT and CDR2 SNEGSKA (reference sequence). The V end lost 0 bases, the J end lost 3 bases, and 18 bases lay between the germline ends. The CDR3 is CSARDRRNPSDYNEQFF. The DNA of the CDR3 is TGCAGTGCTAGAGACCGACGAAACCCTTCAGACTACAATGAGCAGTTCTTC.

The rearrangement uses TRBV7-8 and TRBJ2-7; D is unclear. Trimming stripped 2 bases from V and 6 bases from J, with 11 bases between. Germline CDR1 and CDR2: SGHVS and FQNEAQ. The CDR3 spans 13 residues. This CDR3 reads CASSLRGGGEQYV. The CDR3 DNA sequence: TGTGCCAGCAGCTTACGCGGCGGCGGCGAGCAGTACGTC.

This clonotype has just a few counts. The chain uses TRBV11-2 and TRBJ2-5; 9 bases align to TRBD1. The trim removed 4 bases at V and 4 bases at J, leaving 7 bases unmatched. Germline loops: CDR1 SGHAT, CDR2 FQNNGV. The CDR3 length is 15 residues. The CDR3 spells CASSSIDRGGETQYF. The CDR3 nucleotides read TGTGCCAGCAGCTCAATCGACAGGGGGGGAGAGACCCAGTACTTC.

The chain uses TRBV9 and TRBJ1-5, with no clear D. V dropped 3 bases and J dropped 15 bases, with 22 bases sitting between them. Germline CDR1 reads SGDLS; CDR2 reads YYNGEE. The CDR3 runs to 14 residues. In DNA form, the CDR3 reads TGTGCCAGCAGCGCCGCCTACGCCACCCAGACTTCGCATTTT. Translating gives CASSAAYATQTSHF.